The entry below describes one TCR beta chain. The data are from a study of OX40 agonist ivuxolimab in advanced cancers. The V end was cut by 1 base, the J end by 7 bases, with 8 bases between. From germline, CDR1 is SGHNT and CDR2 YENEEA. There are 13 residues in the CDR3. Sequencing used immunoSEQ multiplex PCR; TCRdb keeps in-frame clones, though not all of them. The sample lists 90,000 to 100,000 clones; approximately 86% were seen once. The chain is built from TRBV11-3 and TRBJ2-1; unclear D gene. The clonotype was recovered from an adult with an advanced solid tumor such as melanoma, head and neck, liver or kidney cancer. The specimen comprised CD4+ or CD8+ T cells sorted from blood, sampled in a trial of the OX40 agonist ivuxolimab. The CDR3 spells CASSLAARNEQFF. As DNA, the CDR3 is TGTGCCAGCAGCTTAGCAGCGAGGAATGAGCAGTTCTTC.